This T cell receptor beta chain emerged from a study of cytomegalovirus exposure and HLA in healthy donors. The PCR ran on 60 Vbeta and 13 Jbeta primers. Repertoires were generated with immunoSEQ multiplex PCR, while TCRdb's copy carries only in-frame clones and drops some. The data contain 85,000 to 110,000 clones, 76% of them singletons. V lost 1 base and J 8 bases, leaving 9 bases between the germline ends. In germline, CDR1 is SGHTA, CDR2 FQGTGA. The CDR3 extends over 13 amino acids. Remarks on this clone: The antigen is undetermined.

Study-level results: Apparent HLA restriction characterized most CMV-associated TCR beta chains in a later analysis.

The sample was PBMCs. The rearrangement links TRBV7-3 to TRBJ1-3; D is unclear. The sequence derives from a woman between 18 and 30 years old in good health and CMV-seropositive. The CDR3 nucleotides are TGTGCCAGCAGCTTAAACGTAGGAGACACCATATATTTT. Amino acid sequence: CASSLNVGDTIYF.